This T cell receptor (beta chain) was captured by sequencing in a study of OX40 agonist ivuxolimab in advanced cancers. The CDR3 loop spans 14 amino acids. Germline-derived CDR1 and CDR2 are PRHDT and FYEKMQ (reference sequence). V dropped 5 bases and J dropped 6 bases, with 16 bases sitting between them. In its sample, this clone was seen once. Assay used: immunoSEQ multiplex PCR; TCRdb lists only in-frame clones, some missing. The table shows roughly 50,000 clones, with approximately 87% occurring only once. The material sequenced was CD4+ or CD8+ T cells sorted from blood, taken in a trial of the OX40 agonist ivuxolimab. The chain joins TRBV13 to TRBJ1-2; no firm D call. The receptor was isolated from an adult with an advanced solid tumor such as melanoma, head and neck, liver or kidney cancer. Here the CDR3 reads CASSARQKPNGYTF. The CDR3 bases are TGTGCCAGCAGCGCTCGACAAAAACCGAATGGCTACACCTTC.